Following are 16 T cell receptor beta chains from one sample sequenced in a study of post-analysis software for immune sequencing data (dated by TCRdb to about 2015). General findings and caveats noted by the study authors: Patients showed significantly higher frequencies than controls for five TRBV segments, among them TRBV5-6, TRBV5-1 and TRBV20-1.

These receptors' targets are unknown. Preparation of the library involved PCR. TCRdb names Illumina HiSeq 2500 as the instrument used. To reduce PCR and sequencing biases, unique molecular identifiers were incorporated into the TCR beta cDNA libraries. TCRdb handled the public reads itself, with Q25 trimming in fastp and clone calling in MiXCR, and kept productive beta chains. Every CDR3 protein is listed once, alongside the most common genes and DNA of its rows. The sample table lists roughly 800,000 distinct CDR3 sequences, about 53% of them with a count of one. The top ten hold approximately 4.5% of the sample. Sequencing used blood. The receptors originated from a girl aged 10 to 17 with multiple sclerosis.

Only one count was recorded for this clonotype. In DNA form, the CDR3 reads TGCAGTGCTAGAGATGAGGGGGCCGGGTGGCAGCAGACCCAGTACTTC. Protein product: CSARDEGAGWQQTQYF. The chain recombines TRBV20-1 with TRBJ2-7, with 7 bases that match TRBD1. The better agreement between TRBJ2-5 and the DNA end casts doubt on the J call. Germline values: CDR1 DFQATT, CDR2 SNEGSKA (reference sequence). The CDR3 runs to 16 residues.

The CDR3 loop reads CASSHGDEQFF. CDR3 bases: TGTGCCAGCAGTCACGGGGATGAGCAGTTCTTC. The V gene is TRBV6-5, the J gene TRBJ2-1; a possible D gene is TRBD2 (5 bases). The CDR3 length is 11 residues. Germline lookup yields CDR1 MNHEY and CDR2 SVGAGI. The ends were cut back, 5 bases at V and 8 bases at J, with 7 bases in the middle.

The chain couples TRBV11-2 to TRBJ2-3, with D unresolved. With 0 bases removed from V and 6 bases from J, the gap between germline ends came to 7 bases. The germline gives CDR1 SGHAT, CDR2 FQNNGV. CDR3 length equals 13 residues. The CDR3 DNA sequence: TGTGCCAGCAGCTTAGATTATGCGGATACGCAGTATTTT. It encodes CASSLDYADTQYF.

The rearrangement joins TRBV5-5 to TRBJ2-7, with TRBD1 matching 7 bases. The J segment lost 0 bases and the V segment lost 4 bases, leaving 10 bases of the junction unmatched. Germline V gives CDR1 SGHKS, CDR2 YYEKEE (reference sequence). The CDR3 has 16 residues. The CDR3 here is CASSQVTGPSSYEQYF. DNA of the CDR3: TGTGCCAGCAGCCAGGTGACAGGGCCGAGCTCCTACGAGCAGTACTTC.

The chain joins TRBV10-3 to TRBJ1-2; D might be TRBD1 (5 bases). The CDR3 has 13 amino acids. Per germline, CDR1 ENHRY and CDR2 SYGVKD. Trimming shortened V by 2 bases and J by 3 bases, and 7 bases separated the two germline ends. The CDR3 protein is CAISEMGDYGYTF. CDR3 nucleotides: TGTGCCATCAGTGAGATGGGGGACTATGGCTACACCTTC.

The rearrangement links TRBV15 to TRBJ2-7, with D unclear. The J call is in doubt because the DNA end fits TRBJ2-4 better. Germline-derived CDR1 and CDR2 are LNHNV and YYDKDF (reference sequence). This CDR3 has 16 residues. CDR3 nucleotide sequence: TGTGCCACCAGCAGACCGCGGTCGGACCCCGGAAACATTCAGTACTTC. It codes for CATSRPRSDPGNIQYF.

The J gene is TRBJ2-1, the V gene TRBV5-1, with 9 bases identical to TRBD2. V was pared by 2 bases and J by 7 bases, with 7 bases of the junction left unmatched. Per the germline V gene, CDR1 is SGHRS and CDR2 is YFSETQ. CDR3 length: 15 amino acids. CDR3 sequence: CASSFSSGTTNEQFF. CDR3 nucleotide sequence: TGCGCCAGCAGCTTTTCTAGCGGGACAACAAATGAGCAGTTCTTC.

The genes are TRBV6-4 and TRBJ2-7, with 7 bases matching TRBD2. The germline gives CDR1 MRHNA, CDR2 SNTAGT. The CDR3 covers 14 residues. With V trimmed by 6 bases and J by 2 bases, 7 bases remained unmatched. CDR3 region: CASRVTSGAYEQYF. The CDR3, as DNA: TGTGCCAGCAGGGTAACCAGCGGGGCCTACGAGCAGTACTTC.

V and J are TRBV5-1 and TRBJ2-1, with 10 bases lining up with TRBD2. Per germline, CDR1 SGHRS and CDR2 YFSETQ. This CDR3 has 14 residues. After removal of 6 bases from V and 10 bases from J, the junction contained 10 bases not matched to a gene. In DNA form, the CDR3 reads TGCGCCAGCAACATAGGGACTAGCGTAGACGAGCAGTTCTTC. Its protein product is CASNIGTSVDEQFF.

The chain is built from TRBV7-2 and TRBJ2-4; either TRBD1 or TRBD2 may supply D (5 bases each). Trimming stripped 0 bases from V and 8 bases from J, with 14 bases between. CDR3 length: 15 amino acids. Germline V gene lookup returns CDR1 SGHTA and CDR2 FQGNSA. Here the CDR3 reads CASSLAGTRRDIQYF. CDR3 in DNA: TGTGCCAGCAGCTTAGCGGGGACCAGACGCGACATTCAGTACTTC. Drawing the rest from reference TRBV7-2 and TRBJ2-4, the complete variable domain is GAGVSQSPSNKVTEKGKDVELRCDPISGHTALYWYRQSLGQGLEFLIYFQGNSAPDKSGLPSDRFSAERTGGSVSTLTIQRTQQEDSAVYLCASSLAGTRRDIQYFGAGTRLSVL.

The rearrangement joins TRBV18 to TRBJ2-7; the match to TRBD1 covers 8 bases. The CDR3 length is 17 residues. Per the germline V gene, CDR1 is KGHSH and CDR2 is LQKENI. J lost 2 bases, V lost 1 base, and 10 bases had no gene match. The CDR3 region has the DNA TGTGCCAGCTCACCACAAGGGGACAGGCGAATGACCTACGAGCAGTACTTC. Protein product: CASSPQGDRRMTYEQYF.

A single count supports this clonotype. The chain employs TRBV6-6 and TRBJ2-3; maybe TRBD2 (6 bases). The germline V and J ends were trimmed by 6 bases and 3 bases, with 10 bases remaining between them. Germline V lookup: CDR1 MNHNY, CDR2 SVGAGI (reference sequence). The CDR3 consists of 13 residues. The CDR3 reads CASSRDLTDTQYF. The CDR3, as DNA: TGTGCCAGCAGCCGGGACTTAACAGATACGCAGTATTTT.

The chain carries TRBV4-1 and TRBJ1-2; tentative D call: TRBD1 (5 bases). Germline CDR1 is MGHRA and CDR2 is YSYEKL. The CDR3 is 15 amino acids. V was clipped by 3 bases and J by 2 bases, with 13 bases between them. The CDR3, as DNA: TGCGCCAGCAGCCATACGGCGGGGGGAAACTATGGCTACACCTTC. As protein: CASSHTAGGNYGYTF.

The chain carries TRBV3-1 and TRBJ1-2; 9 nucleotides agree with TRBD1. This CDR3 spans 12 amino acids. V trimming: 8 bases; J trimming: 13 bases; junction bases outside the gene matches: 11. The germline gives CDR1 LGHDT, CDR2 YNNKEL (reference sequence). CDR3 nucleotide sequence: TGTGCCAGCGGACGGACAGGGGTTAGCTGCACCTTC. The encoded protein is CASGRTGVSCTF.

The rearrangement uses TRBV29-1 and TRBJ2-1, with no clear D. Trimming left V 0 bases short and J 6 bases short, with 21 bases between. From germline, CDR1 is SQVTM and CDR2 ANQGSEA. The CDR3 extends over 17 amino acids. The CDR3 protein is CSVEDYSRQKISNEQFF. The CDR3 DNA reads as TGCAGCGTTGAAGATTACAGCAGGCAGAAAATTTCCAATGAGCAGTTCTTC.

J is TRBJ2-7 and V is TRBV29-1, with 10 bases identical to TRBD2. The germline V gene encodes CDR1 SQVTM and CDR2 ANQGSEA. This CDR3 is 14 amino acids long. The V gene end was trimmed by 5 bases and the J gene end by 5 bases; junction bases not matched to a gene: 9. CDR3: CSVQREGHSHEQYF. The DNA for the CDR3 is TGCAGCGTTCAGCGGGAGGGCCATTCGCACGAGCAGTACTTC.